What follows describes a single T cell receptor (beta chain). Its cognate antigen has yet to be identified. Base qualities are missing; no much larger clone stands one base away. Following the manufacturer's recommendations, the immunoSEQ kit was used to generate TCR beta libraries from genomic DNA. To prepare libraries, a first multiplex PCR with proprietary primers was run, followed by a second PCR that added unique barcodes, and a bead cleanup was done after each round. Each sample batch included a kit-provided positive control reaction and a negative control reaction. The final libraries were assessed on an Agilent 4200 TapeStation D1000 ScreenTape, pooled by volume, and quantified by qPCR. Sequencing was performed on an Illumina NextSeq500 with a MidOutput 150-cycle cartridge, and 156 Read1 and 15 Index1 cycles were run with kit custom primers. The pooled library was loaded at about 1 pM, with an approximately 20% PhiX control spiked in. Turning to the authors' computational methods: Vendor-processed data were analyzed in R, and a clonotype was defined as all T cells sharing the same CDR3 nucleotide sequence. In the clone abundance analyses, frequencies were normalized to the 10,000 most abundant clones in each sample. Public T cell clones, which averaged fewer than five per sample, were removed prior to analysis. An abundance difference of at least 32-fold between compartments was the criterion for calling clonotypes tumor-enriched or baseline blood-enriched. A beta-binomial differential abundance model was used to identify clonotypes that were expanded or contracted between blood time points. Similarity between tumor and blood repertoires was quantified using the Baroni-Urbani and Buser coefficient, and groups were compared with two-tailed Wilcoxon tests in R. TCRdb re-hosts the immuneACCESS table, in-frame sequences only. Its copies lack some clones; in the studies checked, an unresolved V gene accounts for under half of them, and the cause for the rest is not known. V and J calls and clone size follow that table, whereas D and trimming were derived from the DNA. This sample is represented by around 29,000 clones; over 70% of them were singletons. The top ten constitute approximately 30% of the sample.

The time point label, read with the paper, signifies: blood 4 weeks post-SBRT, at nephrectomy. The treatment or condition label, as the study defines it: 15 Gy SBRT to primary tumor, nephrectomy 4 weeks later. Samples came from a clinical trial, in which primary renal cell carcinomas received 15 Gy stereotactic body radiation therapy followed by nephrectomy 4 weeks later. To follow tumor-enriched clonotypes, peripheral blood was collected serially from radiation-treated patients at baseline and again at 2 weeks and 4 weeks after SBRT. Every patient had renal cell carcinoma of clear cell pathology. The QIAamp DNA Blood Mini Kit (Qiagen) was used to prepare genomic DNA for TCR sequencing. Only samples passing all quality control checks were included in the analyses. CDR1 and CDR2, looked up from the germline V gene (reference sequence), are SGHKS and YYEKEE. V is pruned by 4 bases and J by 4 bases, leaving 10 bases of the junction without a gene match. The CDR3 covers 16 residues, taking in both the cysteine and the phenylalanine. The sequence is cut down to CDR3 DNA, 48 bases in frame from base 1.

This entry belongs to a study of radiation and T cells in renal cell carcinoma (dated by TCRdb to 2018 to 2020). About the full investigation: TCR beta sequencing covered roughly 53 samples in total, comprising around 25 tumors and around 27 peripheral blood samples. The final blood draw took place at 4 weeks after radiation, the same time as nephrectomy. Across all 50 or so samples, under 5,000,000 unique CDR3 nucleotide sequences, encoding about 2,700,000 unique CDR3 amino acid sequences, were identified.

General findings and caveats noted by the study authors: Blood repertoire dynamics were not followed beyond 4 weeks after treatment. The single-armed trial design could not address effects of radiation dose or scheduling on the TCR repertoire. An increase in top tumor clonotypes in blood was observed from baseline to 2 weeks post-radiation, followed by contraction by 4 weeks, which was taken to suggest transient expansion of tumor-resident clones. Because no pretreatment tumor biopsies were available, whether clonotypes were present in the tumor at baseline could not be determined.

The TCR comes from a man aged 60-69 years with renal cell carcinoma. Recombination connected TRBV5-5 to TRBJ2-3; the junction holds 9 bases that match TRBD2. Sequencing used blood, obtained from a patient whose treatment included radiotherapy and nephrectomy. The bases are TGTGCCAGCAGCCAGATTAGCGGGAGAGGTGCAGATACGCAGTATTTT. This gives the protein CASSQISGRGADTQYF.